The 32 T cell receptor beta chains given below trace back to one sample, sequenced in a study of OX40 agonist ivuxolimab in advanced cancers. This table comes from immunoSEQ multiplex PCR, and its TCRdb copy is limited to in-frame clones, with some not included. The repertoire holds about 67,000 clones, with approximately 90% as singletons. Sequences were derived from CD4+ or CD8+ T cells sorted from blood, sampled in a trial of the OX40 agonist ivuxolimab. These receptors were obtained from an adult with an advanced solid tumor such as melanoma, head and neck, liver or kidney cancer.

This clone was detected only a few times. The chain recombines TRBV6-1 with TRBJ2-7, with D tentatively TRBD2 (7 bases). Germline loops: CDR1 MNHNS, CDR2 SASEGT. The CDR3 contains 13 residues. With 4 bases removed from V and 3 bases from J, the gap between germline ends came to 10 bases. CDR3 amino acids: CASSVGGGYEQYF. The DNA for the CDR3 is TGTGCCAGCAGTGTAGGGGGGGGCTACGAGCAGTACTTC.

The chain couples TRBV2 to TRBJ2-2, with 8 nucleotides matching TRBD1. Per germline, CDR1 SNHLY and CDR2 FYNNEI. The CDR3 is 15 amino acids. With 5 bases clipped from V and 3 bases from J, the junction kept 5 bases outside the gene matches. The CDR3 sequence is CASSTDRGYTGELFF. The CDR3 DNA sequence: TGTGCCAGCAGTACCGACAGGGGATACACCGGGGAGCTGTTTTTT.

This clone occurred once. The rearrangement joins TRBV6-6 to TRBJ1-5; no clear D gene. The CDR3 length is 14 residues. Germline CDR1 MNHNY, CDR2 SVGAGI (reference sequence). The V and J ends lost 0 bases and 4 bases respectively, with 7 bases between them. The CDR3 DNA reads TGTGCCAGCAGTTACTCAGATTGGAATCAGCCCCAGCATTTT. This encodes CASSYSDWNQPQHF.

This chain links TRBV9 with TRBJ2-5, with 9 bases identical to TRBD1. TRBJ2-7 explains the end of the DNA better; the J call may be wrong. Germline V gives CDR1 SGDLS, CDR2 YYNGEE. This CDR3 comprises 15 residues. CDR3 in amino acids: CASSGAGTGRYEQYF. The CDR3 DNA reads TGTGCCAGCAGCGGAGCAGGGACAGGGAGGTACGAGCAGTACTTC.

This clone occurred once. V usage is TRBV5-1 and J usage is TRBJ1-4, with D maybe TRBD1 (5 bases). Germline V gives CDR1 SGHRS, CDR2 YFSETQ. The CDR3 covers 13 residues. The V end was cut by 4 bases, the J end by 8 bases, with 12 bases between. CDR3 protein: CASSAGRQEKLFF. CDR3 DNA: TGCGCCAGCAGCGCGGGACGGCAGGAAAAACTGTTTTTT.

The chain is built from TRBV27 and TRBJ2-5, with a tentative D call TRBD1 (5 bases). The CDR3 loop spans 15 amino acids. The V gene's germline CDR1 is MNHEY and CDR2 SMNVEV (reference sequence). Trimming pared 6 bases from V and 7 bases from J, leaving 21 bases between. The CDR3 DNA reads as TGTGCCAGCAGCAATCGCCTATCAGGGTCCGGGACCCAGTACTTC. This encodes CASSNRLSGSGTQYF.

The chain combines TRBV19 with TRBJ2-5; 9 nucleotides match TRBD2. Germline trimming cut 5 bases from V and 4 bases from J; bases unmatched to any gene: 8. This CDR3 region has 15 residues. Germline V gene sequence: CDR1 LNHDA, CDR2 SQIVND (reference sequence). CDR3 coding DNA: TGTGCCAGTAGTTACGGTAGCGGGAGCCGAGAGACCCAGTACTTC. Encoded protein: CASSYGSGSRETQYF.

The chain has TRBV5-4 and TRBJ2-5, with a tentative D call TRBD2 (6 bases). Germline loops: CDR1 SGHNT, CDR2 YYREEE (reference sequence). The CDR3 is 14 residues long. Trimming shortened V by 0 bases and J by 11 bases, and 17 bases separated the two germline ends. The CDR3 is CASSLGGQPREQYF. CDR3 nucleotide sequence: TGTGCCAGCAGCTTGGGGGGCCAACCCCGGGAGCAGTACTTC.

The genes are TRBV4-1 and TRBJ2-5; possibly TRBD1 for D (5 bases). This CDR3 contains 18 residues. The V gene lost 0 bases and the J gene lost 1 base, with 18 bases spanning the gap. Germline V gene data show CDR1 as MGHRA and CDR2 as YSYEKL. The CDR3 loop is CASSQEGTVQTVQETQYF. CDR3 sequence (DNA): TGCGCCAGCAGCCAAGAAGGAACGGTGCAGACAGTCCAAGAGACCCAGTACTTC.

The chain links TRBV2 to TRBJ1-3; a possible D gene is TRBD1 (5 bases). CDR1 is SNHLY, CDR2 FYNNEI, per germline. Deletions cut 7 bases from V and 4 bases from J, with 11 bases between. The CDR3 length is 13 residues. DNA for the CDR3: TGTGCCAGCATACAGGAGACCGGAAACACCATATATTTT. Amino acids: CASIQETGNTIYF.

The V call is TRBV11-3, the J call TRBJ1-1; 7 bases line up with TRBD1. The V gene end was trimmed by 3 bases and the J gene end by 5 bases; junction bases not matched to a gene: 9. This CDR3 spans 15 amino acids. The germline V gene encodes CDR1 SGHNT and CDR2 YENEEA. The CDR3: CASSFQPGGGTEAFF. CDR3 sequence (DNA): TGTGCCAGCAGCTTCCAACCAGGGGGGGGAACTGAAGCTTTCTTT.

The DNA of the CDR3 is TGTGCCAGCAGTGAAATTTCGGGGGCTGGCTACACCTTC. Amino acids: CASSEISGAGYTF. This chain joins TRBV2 and TRBJ1-2; D may be TRBD1 (6 bases). The CDR3 extends over 13 amino acids. Per the germline V gene, CDR1 is SNHLY and CDR2 is FYNNEI. Trimming took 2 bases from V and 7 from J, leaving 11 bases between them. Full variable domain (remainder filled in from reference TRBV2 and TRBJ1-2): EPEVTQTPSHQVTQMGQEVILRCVPISNHLYFYWYRQILGQKVEFLVSFYNNEISEKSEIFDDQFSVERPDGSNFTLKIRSTKLEDSAMYFCASSEISGAGYTFGSGTRLTVV.

Only a few counts were recorded for this clone. The rearrangement joins TRBV6-6 to TRBJ1-2; D ambiguous. Germline V gene data show CDR1 as MNHNY and CDR2 as SVGAGI (reference sequence). V gave up 5 bases and J gave up 8 bases, with 12 bases separating them. The CDR3 contains 12 residues. DNA for the CDR3: TGTGCCAGCAGTGTGACGACCGTGGGCTACACCTTC. Protein: CASSVTTVGYTF.

The chain combines TRBV11-2 with TRBJ2-5; the match to TRBD2 covers 8 bases. With 9 bases clipped from V and 3 bases from J, the junction kept 9 bases outside the gene matches. The CDR3 consists of 14 residues. Germline V gene sequence: CDR1 SGHAT, CDR2 FQNNGV. The CDR3 protein is CASRDRGGKETQYF. The CDR3 nucleotides read TGTGCCAGTCGCGACCGGGGGGGTAAAGAGACCCAGTACTTC.

This clone appeared a few times. This chain connects TRBV4-1 to TRBJ1-2, with D tentatively TRBD1 (5 bases). The germline gives CDR1 MGHRA, CDR2 YSYEKL. Trimming stripped 2 bases from V and 6 bases from J, with 22 bases between. CDR3 size: 17 residues. The CDR3 sequence is CASSQPPGGPPGHGYTF. Written as DNA, the CDR3 is TGCGCCAGCAGCCAACCGCCAGGCGGGCCCCCAGGGCATGGCTACACCTTC.

V gene TRBV5-1 combines with J gene TRBJ2-3; 7 bases map to TRBD1. CDR1 SGHRS and CDR2 YFSETQ come from the germline V gene. V lost 3 bases and J lost 0; bases outside the gene matches: 7. There are 16 residues in the CDR3. Here the CDR3 DNA reads TGCGCCAGCAGCTCTCTCGGGACAGCTAGCACAGATACGCAGTATTTT. This translates into CASSSLGTASTDTQYF.

The V and J genes are TRBV7-9 and TRBJ1-5; TRBD1 agrees at 9 bases. Germline CDR1 reads SEHNR; CDR2 reads FQNEAQ (reference sequence). The CDR3 loop spans 15 amino acids. The V and J ends lost 5 bases and 9 bases, in that order; junction bases with no gene match: 11. The CDR3 loop is CASSDDGTGMRPQHF. CDR3 coding DNA: TGTGCCAGCAGCGACGACGGGACAGGGATGAGGCCCCAGCATTTT.

The CDR3 nucleotides are TGTGCCAGCAGTTCCCCAGGGGTCGCTGAAGCTTTCTTT. Translated: CASSSPGVAEAFF. V is TRBV6-6 and J is TRBJ1-1, with a tentative D call TRBD1 (6 bases). The CDR3 contains 13 residues. V lost 4 bases to trimming and J lost 6 bases, with 12 bases between them. Per germline, CDR1 MNHNY and CDR2 SVGAGI (reference sequence).

The chain joins TRBV19 to TRBJ1-5, with D tentatively TRBD1 (5 bases). The CDR3 has 14 amino acids. Germline CDR1 is LNHDA and CDR2 is SQIVND (reference sequence). Between the trimmed V and J ends, which lost 1 base and 7 bases, there was a span of 11 bases. CDR3 protein: CASSIAGDHQPQHF. In DNA, the CDR3 is TGTGCCAGTAGTATAGCCGGGGACCACCAGCCCCAGCATTTT.

The CDR3 loop reads CASSIGHGIWNEQFF. The CDR3, as DNA: TGTGCCAGTAGTATCGGGCACGGGATATGGAATGAGCAGTTCTTC. The chain uses TRBV19 and TRBJ2-1; the D gene is possibly TRBD2 (5 bases). The CDR3 totals 15 residues. Per the germline V gene, CDR1 is LNHDA and CDR2 is SQIVND (reference sequence). Trimming pared 3 bases from V and 7 bases from J, leaving 16 bases between.

The rearrangement links TRBV6-4 to TRBJ2-1; D not resolved. V was pared by 6 bases and J by 3 bases, with 6 bases between. This CDR3 spans 12 amino acids. The V gene's germline CDR1 is MRHNA and CDR2 SNTAGT. CDR3 DNA: TGTGCCAGCAGCCCAGACTACAATGAGCAGTTCTTC. Translating it yields CASSPDYNEQFF.

V gene TRBV28 combines with J gene TRBJ2-2; the D gene is possibly TRBD1 (6 bases). The CDR3 is 14 amino acids. Trimming left V 5 bases short and J 6 bases short, with 13 bases between. In germline, CDR1 is MDHEN, CDR2 SYDVKM. The DNA for the CDR3 is TGTGCCAGCAGTAAATCACAGGGCGCCGGGGAGCTGTTTTTT. Amino acid sequence: CASSKSQGAGELFF.

The rearrangement joins TRBV28 to TRBJ2-3, with 14 positions matching TRBD2. V lost 2 bases to trimming and J lost 7 bases; unmatched junction nucleotides: 5. Germline V gene data show CDR1 as MDHEN and CDR2 as SYDVKM. The CDR3 runs to 16 residues. The DNA for the CDR3 is TGTGCCAGCAGTTTAGCCGGGACTAGCGGGAGTTATACGCAGTATTTT. Translated: CASSLAGTSGSYTQYF. Full variable domain (outside the CDR3, taken from reference TRBV28 and TRBJ2-3): DVKVTQSSRYLVKRTGEKVFLECVQDMDHENMFWYRQDPGLGLRLIYFSYDVKMKEKGDIPEGYSVSREKKERFSLILESASTNQTSMYLCASSLAGTSGSYTQYFGPGTRLTVL.

This chain links TRBV11-1 with TRBJ2-1; D is undetermined. Germline values: CDR1 SGHAT, CDR2 FQDESV (reference sequence). The CDR3 runs 12 residues. Trimming left V 4 bases short and J 10 bases short, with 11 bases between. Here the CDR3 reads CASSSPLIEQFF. The CDR3 nucleotides read TGTGCCAGCAGCTCCCCCCTGATAGAGCAGTTCTTC.

The J gene is TRBJ2-4, the V gene TRBV7-2; D is perhaps TRBD2 (6 bases). The germline V gene encodes CDR1 SGHTA and CDR2 FQGNSA. The CDR3 length is 13 residues. V lost 6 bases and J lost 1, with 7 bases in between. CDR3 coding DNA: TGTGCCAGCAGTGGAGGGGCCAAAAACATTCAGTACTTC. This gives the protein CASSGGAKNIQYF.

The rearrangement uses TRBV4-2 and TRBJ1-2; 11 bases fit TRBD1. This CDR3 is built from 16 residues. The J segment lost 2 bases and the V segment lost 1 base, leaving 3 bases of the junction unmatched. Germline lookup yields CDR1 LGHNA and CDR2 YNFKEQ. Here the CDR3 DNA reads TGTGCCAGCAGCCAAGGGACAGGGGGCGCAAACTATGGCTACACCTTC. The encoded protein is CASSQGTGGANYGYTF.

The V call is TRBV6-1, the J call TRBJ2-1, with TRBD2 as a possible D gene (5 bases). The V and J ends lost 6 bases and 8 bases respectively, with 17 bases between them. The CDR3 runs to 14 residues. Germline values: CDR1 MNHNS, CDR2 SASEGT. Written as DNA, the CDR3 is TGTGCCAGCAGAGCCCCGGGAAGTAAAGATGAGCAGTTCTTC. It translates to CASRAPGSKDEQFF.

CDR3 sequence reads: CASSLGSGVTNYGYTF. The CDR3 nucleotides are TGTGCCAGCAGCTTAGGATCAGGGGTGACTAACTATGGCTACACCTTC. This rearrangement joins TRBV13 to TRBJ1-2, with D perhaps matching TRBD1 (6 bases). Trimming removed 0 bases from V and 0 bases from J, with 11 bases in between. The CDR3 is 16 residues long. Germline V gives CDR1 PRHDT, CDR2 FYEKMQ (reference sequence).

The rearrangement joins TRBV7-8 to TRBJ2-7; 10 nucleotides align to TRBD2. V shed 3 bases, J shed 4 bases, and the junction held 18 bases outside the gene matches. This CDR3 has 19 residues. Looked up from germline, CDR1 is SGHVS and CDR2 is FQNEAQ. The CDR3 sequence is CASSLLSSGLAGVGYEQYF. In nucleotides, the CDR3 is TGTGCCAGCAGCTTGTTGTCTTCGGGCCTAGCGGGAGTTGGGTACGAGCAGTACTTC.

The rearrangement links TRBV9 to TRBJ2-3; 14 positions agree with TRBD2. Germline V CDR1 and CDR2: SGDLS, YYNGEE. The junction had 8 bases not matched to a gene; V was cut back by 3 bases and J by 8 bases. This CDR3 has 16 residues. CDR3 in DNA: TGTGCCAGCAGCGCCCCGGGACTAGCGGGAGAAGGTACGCAGTATTTT. It specifies CASSAPGLAGEGTQYF.

The chain couples TRBV27 to TRBJ1-5; unclear D gene. The ends were cut back, 5 bases at V and 3 bases at J, with 11 bases in the middle. Germline loops: CDR1 MNHEY, CDR2 SMNVEV (reference sequence). The CDR3 contains 14 residues. In DNA, the CDR3 is TGTGCCAGCAGTCAAACCCAGTTCAATCAGCCCCAGCATTTT. Protein product: CASSQTQFNQPQHF.

This clone was seen a single time. This chain connects TRBV4-1 to TRBJ2-1; D is possibly TRBD2 (6 bases). Looked up from germline, CDR1 is MGHRA and CDR2 is YSYEKL. The CDR3 length is 18 residues. The V and J ends lost 0 bases and 2 bases respectively, with 17 bases between them. The CDR3 region is CASSQDRSSGPTYNEQFF. As DNA, the CDR3 is TGCGCCAGCAGCCAAGATCGGAGTAGCGGACCTACCTACAATGAGCAGTTCTTC.